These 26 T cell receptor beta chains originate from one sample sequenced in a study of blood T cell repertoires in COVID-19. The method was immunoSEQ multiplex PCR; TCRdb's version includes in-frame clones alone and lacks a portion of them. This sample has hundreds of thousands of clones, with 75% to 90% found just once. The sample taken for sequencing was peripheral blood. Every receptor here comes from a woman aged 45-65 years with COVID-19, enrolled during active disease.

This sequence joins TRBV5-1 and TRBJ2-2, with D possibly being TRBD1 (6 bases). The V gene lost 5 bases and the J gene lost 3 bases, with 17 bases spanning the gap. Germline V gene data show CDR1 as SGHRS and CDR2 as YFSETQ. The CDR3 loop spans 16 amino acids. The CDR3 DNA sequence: TGCGCCAGCAGTAGTCCCAATACAGGGCACACCGGGGAGCTGTTTTTT. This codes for CASSSPNTGHTGELFF.

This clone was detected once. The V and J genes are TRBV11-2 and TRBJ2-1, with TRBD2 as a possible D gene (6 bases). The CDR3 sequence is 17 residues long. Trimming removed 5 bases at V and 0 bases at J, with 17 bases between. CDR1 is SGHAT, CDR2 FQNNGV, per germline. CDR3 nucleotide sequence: TGTGCCAGCAGCATCCTGGGCGGGACCTTCTCCTACAATGAGCAGTTCTTC. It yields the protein CASSILGGTFSYNEQFF.

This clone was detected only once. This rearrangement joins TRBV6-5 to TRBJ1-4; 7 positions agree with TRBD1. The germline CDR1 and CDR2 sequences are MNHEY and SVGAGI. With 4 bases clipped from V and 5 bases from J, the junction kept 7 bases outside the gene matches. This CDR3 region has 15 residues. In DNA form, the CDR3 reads TGTGCCAGCAGTTCGGGACAGATAGTAAATGAAAAACTGTTTTTT. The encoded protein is CASSSGQIVNEKLFF.

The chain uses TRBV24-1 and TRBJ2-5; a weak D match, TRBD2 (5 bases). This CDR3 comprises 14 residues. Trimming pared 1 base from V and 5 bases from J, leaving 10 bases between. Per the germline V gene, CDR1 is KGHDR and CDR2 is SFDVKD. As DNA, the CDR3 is TGTGCCACCAGTGATTTTACCGGGATGGAGACCCAGTACTTC. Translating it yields CATSDFTGMETQYF.

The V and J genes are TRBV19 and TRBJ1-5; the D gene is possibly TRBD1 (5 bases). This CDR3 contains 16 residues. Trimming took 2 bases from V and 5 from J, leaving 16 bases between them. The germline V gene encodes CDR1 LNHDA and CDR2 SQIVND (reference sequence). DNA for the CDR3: TGTGCCAGTAGTATACTAATGGGGGGAGACGATCAGCCCCAGCATTTT. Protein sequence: CASSILMGGDDQPQHF.

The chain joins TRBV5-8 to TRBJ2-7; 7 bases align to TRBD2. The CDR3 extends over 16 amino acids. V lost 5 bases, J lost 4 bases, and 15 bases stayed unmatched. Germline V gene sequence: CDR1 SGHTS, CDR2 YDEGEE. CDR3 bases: TGTGCCAGCAGAAAACGTGGGGGAGGGCCTCCTTACGAGCAGTACTTC. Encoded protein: CASRKRGGGPPYEQYF.

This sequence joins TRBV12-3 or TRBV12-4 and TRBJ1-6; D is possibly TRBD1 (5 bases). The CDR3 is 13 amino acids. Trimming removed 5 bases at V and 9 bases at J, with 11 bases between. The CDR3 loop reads CASSLREASPLHF. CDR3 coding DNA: TGTGCCAGCAGTCTCAGGGAAGCTTCACCCCTCCACTTT.

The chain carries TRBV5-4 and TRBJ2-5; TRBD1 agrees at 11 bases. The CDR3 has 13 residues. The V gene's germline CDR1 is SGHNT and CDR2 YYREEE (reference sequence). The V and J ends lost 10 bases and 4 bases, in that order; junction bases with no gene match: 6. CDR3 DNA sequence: TGTGCCGGACAGGGGGCAGGTCGAGAGACCCAGTACTTC. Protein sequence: CAGQGAGRETQYF.

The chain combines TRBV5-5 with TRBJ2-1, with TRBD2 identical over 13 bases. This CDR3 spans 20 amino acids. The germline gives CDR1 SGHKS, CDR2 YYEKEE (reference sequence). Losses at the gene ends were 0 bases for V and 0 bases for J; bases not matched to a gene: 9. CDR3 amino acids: CASSLDGLAGVQFSYNEQFF. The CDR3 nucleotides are TGTGCCAGCAGCTTGGATGGACTAGCGGGAGTTCAATTCTCCTACAATGAGCAGTTCTTC. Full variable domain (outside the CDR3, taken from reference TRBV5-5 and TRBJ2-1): DAGVTQSPTHLIKTRGQQVTLRCSPISGHKSVSWYQQVLGQGPQFIFQYYEKEERGRGNFPDRFSARQFPNYSSELNVNALLLGDSALYLCASSLDGLAGVQFSYNEQFFGPGTRLTVL.

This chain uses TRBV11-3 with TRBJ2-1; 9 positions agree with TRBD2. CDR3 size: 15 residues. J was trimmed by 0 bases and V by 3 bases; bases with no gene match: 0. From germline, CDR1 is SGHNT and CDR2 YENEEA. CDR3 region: CASSFSGSSYNEQFF. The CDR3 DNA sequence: TGTGCCAGCAGCTTTAGCGGGAGCTCCTACAATGAGCAGTTCTTC.

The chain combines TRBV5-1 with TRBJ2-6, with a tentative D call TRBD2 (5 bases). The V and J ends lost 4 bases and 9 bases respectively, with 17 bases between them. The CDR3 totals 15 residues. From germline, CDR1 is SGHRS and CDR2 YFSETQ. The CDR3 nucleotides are TGCGCCAGCAGCAACCTAGCTCAGGTTGTCAACGTCCTGACTTTC. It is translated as CASSNLAQVVNVLTF. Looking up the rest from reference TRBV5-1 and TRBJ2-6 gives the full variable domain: KAGVTQTPRYLIKTRGQQVTLSCSPISGHRSVSWYQQTPGQGLQFLFEYFSETQRNKGNFPGRFSGRQFSNSRSEMNVSTLELGDSALYLCASSNLAQVVNVLTFGAGSRLTVL.

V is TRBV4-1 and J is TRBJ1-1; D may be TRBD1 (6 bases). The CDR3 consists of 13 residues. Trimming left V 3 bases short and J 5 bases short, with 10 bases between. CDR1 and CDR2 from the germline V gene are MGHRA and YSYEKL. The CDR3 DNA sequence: TGCGCCAGCAGCCAGGCAAGGGGGACTGAAGCTTTCTTT. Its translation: CASSQARGTEAFF.

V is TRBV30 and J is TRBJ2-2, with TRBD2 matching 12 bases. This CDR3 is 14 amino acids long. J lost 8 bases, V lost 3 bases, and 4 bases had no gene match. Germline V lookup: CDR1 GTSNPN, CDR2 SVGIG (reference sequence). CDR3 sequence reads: CAWRTSGSSGELFF. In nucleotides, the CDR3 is TGTGCCTGGAGGACTAGCGGGAGTTCTGGGGAGCTGTTTTTT.

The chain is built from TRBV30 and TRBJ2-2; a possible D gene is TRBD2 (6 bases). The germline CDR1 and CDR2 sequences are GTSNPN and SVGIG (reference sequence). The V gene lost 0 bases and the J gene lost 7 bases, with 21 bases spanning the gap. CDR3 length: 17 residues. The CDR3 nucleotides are TGTGCCTGGAGTGTAAGACCTATGACTAGGGTAGGCGGGGAGCTGTTTTTT. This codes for CAWSVRPMTRVGGELFF.

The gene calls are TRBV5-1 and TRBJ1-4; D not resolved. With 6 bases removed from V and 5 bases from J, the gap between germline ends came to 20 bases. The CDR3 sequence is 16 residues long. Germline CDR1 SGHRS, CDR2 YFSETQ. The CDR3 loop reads CASTLRQQQSNEKLFF. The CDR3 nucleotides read TGCGCCAGCACTTTGAGGCAACAACAATCGAATGAAAAACTGTTTTTT.

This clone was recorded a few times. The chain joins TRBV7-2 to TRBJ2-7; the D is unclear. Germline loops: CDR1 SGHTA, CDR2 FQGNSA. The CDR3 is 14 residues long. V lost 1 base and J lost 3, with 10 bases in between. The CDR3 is CASSLGPPSYEQYF. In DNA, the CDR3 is TGTGCCAGCAGCTTAGGTCCCCCTAGCTACGAGCAGTACTTC. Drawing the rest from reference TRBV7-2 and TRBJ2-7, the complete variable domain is GAGVSQSPSNKVTEKGKDVELRCDPISGHTALYWYRQSLGQGLEFLIYFQGNSAPDKSGLPSDRFSAERTGGSVSTLTIQRTQQEDSAVYLCASSLGPPSYEQYFGPGTRLTVT.

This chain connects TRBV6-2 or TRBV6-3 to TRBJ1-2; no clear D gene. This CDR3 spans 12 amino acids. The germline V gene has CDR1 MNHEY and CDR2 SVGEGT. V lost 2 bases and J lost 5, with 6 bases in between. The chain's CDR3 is CASSYLPYGYTF. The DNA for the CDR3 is TGTGCCAGCAGTTACCTTCCGTATGGCTACACCTTC.

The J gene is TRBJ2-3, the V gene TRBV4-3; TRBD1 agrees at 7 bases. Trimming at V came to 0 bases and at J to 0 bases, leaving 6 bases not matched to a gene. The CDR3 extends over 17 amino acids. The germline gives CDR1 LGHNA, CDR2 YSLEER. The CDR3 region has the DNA TGCGCCAGCAGCCAAGAGAGGACAGGTACTAGCACAGATACGCAGTATTTT. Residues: CASSQERTGTSTDTQYF.

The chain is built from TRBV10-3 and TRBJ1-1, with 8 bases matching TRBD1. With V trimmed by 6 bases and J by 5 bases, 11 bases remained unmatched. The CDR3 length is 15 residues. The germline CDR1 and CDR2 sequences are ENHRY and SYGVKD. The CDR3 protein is CAIRRTGWEQTEAFF. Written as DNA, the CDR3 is TGTGCCATCAGGAGGACAGGGTGGGAACAAACTGAAGCTTTCTTT.

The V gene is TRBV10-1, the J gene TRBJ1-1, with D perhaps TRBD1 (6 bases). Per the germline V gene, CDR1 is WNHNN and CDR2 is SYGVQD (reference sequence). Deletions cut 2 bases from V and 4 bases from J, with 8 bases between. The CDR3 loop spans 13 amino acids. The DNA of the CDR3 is TGCGCCAGCAGTGAGCAGGGGTTCACTGAAGCTTTCTTT. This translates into CASSEQGFTEAFF.

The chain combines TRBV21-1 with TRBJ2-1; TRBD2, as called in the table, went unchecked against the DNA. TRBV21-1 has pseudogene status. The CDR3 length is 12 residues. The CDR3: CASSILYNEQFF. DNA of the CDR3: TGTGCCAGCAGCATCCTCTACAATGAGCAGTTCTTC.

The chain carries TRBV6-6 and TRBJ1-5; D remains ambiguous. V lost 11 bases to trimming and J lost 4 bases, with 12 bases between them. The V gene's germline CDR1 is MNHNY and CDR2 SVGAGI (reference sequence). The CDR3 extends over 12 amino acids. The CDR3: CAHGRENQPQHF. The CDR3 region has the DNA TGTGCCCACGGGAGGGAGAATCAGCCCCAGCATTTT.

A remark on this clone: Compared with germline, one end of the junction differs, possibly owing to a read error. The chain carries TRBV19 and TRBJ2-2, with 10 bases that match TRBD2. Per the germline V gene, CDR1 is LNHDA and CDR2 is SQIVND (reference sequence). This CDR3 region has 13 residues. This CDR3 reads CASRIAGGGELFF. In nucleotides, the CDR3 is TGTGCCAGTAGGATAGCGGGAGGAGGGGAGCTGTTTTTT.

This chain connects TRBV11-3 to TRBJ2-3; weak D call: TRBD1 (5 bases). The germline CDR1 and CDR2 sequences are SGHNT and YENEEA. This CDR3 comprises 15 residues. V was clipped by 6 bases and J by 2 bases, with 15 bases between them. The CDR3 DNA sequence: TGTGCCAGCAGTCCAGGGTCCGCTCCCACAGATACGCAGTATTTT. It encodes CASSPGSAPTDTQYF. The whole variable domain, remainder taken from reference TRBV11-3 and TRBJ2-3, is EAGVVQSPRYKIIEKKQPVAFWCNPISGHNTLYWYLQNLGQGPELLIRYENEEAVDDSQLPKDRFSAERLKGVDSTLKIQPAELGDSAVYLCASSPGSAPTDTQYFGPGTRLTVL.

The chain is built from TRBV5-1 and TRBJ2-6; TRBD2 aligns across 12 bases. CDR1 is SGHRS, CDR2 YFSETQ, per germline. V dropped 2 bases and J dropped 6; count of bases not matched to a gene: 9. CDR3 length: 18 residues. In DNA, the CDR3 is TGCGCCAGCAGCTTAGTGACTAGCGGGAGTAGGGAGGCCAACGTCCTGACTTTC. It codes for CASSLVTSGSREANVLTF.

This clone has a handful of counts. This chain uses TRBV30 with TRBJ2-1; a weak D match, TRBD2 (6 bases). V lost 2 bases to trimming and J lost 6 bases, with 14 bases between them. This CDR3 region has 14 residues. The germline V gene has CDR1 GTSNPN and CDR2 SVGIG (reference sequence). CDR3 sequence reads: CAWSRGGPGNEQFF. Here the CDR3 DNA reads TGTGCCTGGAGTAGAGGAGGGCCAGGCAATGAGCAGTTCTTC.